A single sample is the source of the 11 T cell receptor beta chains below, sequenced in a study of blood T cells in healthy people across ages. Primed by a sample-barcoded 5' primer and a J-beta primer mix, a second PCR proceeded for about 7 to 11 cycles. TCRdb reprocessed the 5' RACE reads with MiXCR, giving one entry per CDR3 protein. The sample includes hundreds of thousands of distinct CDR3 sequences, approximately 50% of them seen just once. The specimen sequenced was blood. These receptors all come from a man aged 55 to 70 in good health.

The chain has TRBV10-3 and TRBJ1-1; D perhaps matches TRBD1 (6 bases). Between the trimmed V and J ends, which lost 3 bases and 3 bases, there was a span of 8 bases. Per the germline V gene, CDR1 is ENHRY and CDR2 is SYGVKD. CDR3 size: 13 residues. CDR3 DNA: TGTGCCATCAGTGACAGGGGTGACACTGAAGCTTTCTTT. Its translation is CAISDRGDTEAFF.

The CDR3 nucleotides read TGTGCCAGCAGTTTAGCAGGGTTACGCCAAGAGACCCAGTACTTC. It translates to CASSLAGLRQETQYF. The chain couples TRBV28 to TRBJ2-5, with a tentative D call TRBD1 (5 bases). Looked up from germline, CDR1 is MDHEN and CDR2 is SYDVKM. V dropped 2 bases and J dropped 1 base, with 11 bases sitting between them. The CDR3 spans 15 residues. Full variable domain (rest looked up from reference TRBV28 and TRBJ2-5): DVKVTQSSRYLVKRTGEKVFLECVQDMDHENMFWYRQDPGLGLRLIYFSYDVKMKEKGDIPEGYSVSREKKERFSLILESASTNQTSMYLCASSLAGLRQETQYFGPGTRLLVL.

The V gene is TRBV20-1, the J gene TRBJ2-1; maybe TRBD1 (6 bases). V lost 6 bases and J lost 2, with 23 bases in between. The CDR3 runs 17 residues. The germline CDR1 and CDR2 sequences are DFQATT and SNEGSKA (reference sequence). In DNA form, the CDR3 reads TGCAGTGCAGAAAGCTTTTCCAGGGGCCGGACCTACAATGAGCAGTTCTTC. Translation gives CSAESFSRGRTYNEQFF.

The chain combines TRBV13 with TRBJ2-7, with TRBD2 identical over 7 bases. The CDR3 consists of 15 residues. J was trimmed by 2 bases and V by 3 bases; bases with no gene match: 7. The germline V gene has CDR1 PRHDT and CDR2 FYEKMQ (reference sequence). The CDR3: CASSFRSRGAYEQYF. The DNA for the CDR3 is TGTGCCAGCAGCTTCCGATCCCGGGGGGCCTACGAGCAGTACTTC.

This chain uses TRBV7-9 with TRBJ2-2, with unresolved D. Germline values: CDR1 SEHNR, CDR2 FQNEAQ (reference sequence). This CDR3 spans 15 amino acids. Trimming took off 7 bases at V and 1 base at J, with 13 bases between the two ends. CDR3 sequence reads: CASILPSGNTGELFF. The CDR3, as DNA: TGTGCCAGCATACTACCTTCGGGGAACACCGGGGAGCTGTTTTTT. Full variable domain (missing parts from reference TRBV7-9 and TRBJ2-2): DTGVSQNPRHKITKRGQNVTFRCDPISEHNRLYWYRQTLGQGPEFLTYFQNEAQLEKSRLLSDRFSAERPKGSFSTLEIQRTEQGDSAMYLCASILPSGNTGELFFGEGSRLTVL.

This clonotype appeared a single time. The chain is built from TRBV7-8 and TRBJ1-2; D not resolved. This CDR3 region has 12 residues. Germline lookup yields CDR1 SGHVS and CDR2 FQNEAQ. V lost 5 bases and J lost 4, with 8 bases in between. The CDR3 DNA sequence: TGTGCCAGCAGCATCGGACTCTATGGCTACACCTTC. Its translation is CASSIGLYGYTF.

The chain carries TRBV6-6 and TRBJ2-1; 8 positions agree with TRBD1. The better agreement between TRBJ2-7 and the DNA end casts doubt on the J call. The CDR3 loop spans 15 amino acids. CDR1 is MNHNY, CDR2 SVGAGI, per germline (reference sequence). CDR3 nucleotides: TGTGCCAGCAGTTTATCCGGGACAGGCTACAATGAGCAGTACTTC. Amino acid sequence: CASSLSGTGYNEQYF.

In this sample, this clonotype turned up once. The CDR3, as DNA: TGTGCCAGCAGCTCGGGGGGAACCCAGTTCTTC. Its translation is CASSSGGTQFF. The chain carries TRBV11-3 and TRBJ2-1, with 7 bases matching TRBD2. The V and J ends lost 4 bases and 13 bases, in that order; junction bases with no gene match: 4. CDR3 size: 11 residues. Germline CDR1 reads SGHNT; CDR2 reads YENEEA.

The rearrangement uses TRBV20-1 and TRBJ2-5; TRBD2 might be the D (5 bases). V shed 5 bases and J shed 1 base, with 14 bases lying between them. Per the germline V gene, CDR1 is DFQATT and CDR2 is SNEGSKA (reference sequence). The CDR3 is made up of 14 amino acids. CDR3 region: CSADREGGQETQYF. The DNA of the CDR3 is TGCAGTGCTGATCGAGAGGGTGGCCAAGAGACCCAGTACTTC.

CDR3 in DNA: TGCGGCGGGGGGCAGACGACTGGTGAAGCTTTCTTT. It is translated as CGGGQTTGEAFF. V is TRBV29-1 and J is TRBJ1-1; the D gene is possibly TRBD1 (6 bases). There are 12 residues in the CDR3. From germline, CDR1 is SQVTM and CDR2 ANQGSEA.

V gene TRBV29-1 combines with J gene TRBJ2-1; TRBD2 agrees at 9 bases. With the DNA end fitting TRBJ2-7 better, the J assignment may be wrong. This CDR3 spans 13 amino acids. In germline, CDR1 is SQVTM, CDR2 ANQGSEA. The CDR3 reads CSGKRGAIGEQYF. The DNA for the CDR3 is TGCAGCGGGAAGCGGGGGGCGATAGGTGAGCAGTACTTC.